The following is a T cell receptor beta chain sequence with its context. Its antigen is as yet unknown. Via template switching, UMIs carrying a 6-nucleotide sample barcode were introduced. TCRdb reprocessed the 5' RACE reads and stores each CDR3 protein as one record, lacking DNA. The sample totals approximately 160,000 distinct CDR3 sequences. The record originates from a study of monozygotic twins with inflammatory bowel disease. Notes on the study in general: Ultimately, a single strong signal or clonotype associated with IBD was not supported.

The CDR3 totals 15 residues. In germline, CDR1 is SGHNT, CDR2 YYREEE (reference sequence). This chain uses TRBV5-4 with TRBJ1-2; TCRdb's D call of TRBD1 is untestable without DNA. The receptor was isolated from a human donor with ulcerative colitis or Crohn's disease, or a healthy co-twin of an affected twin (not recorded which). Sequenced sample: blood. CDR3 sequence reads: CASSFRDRGGHGYTF.